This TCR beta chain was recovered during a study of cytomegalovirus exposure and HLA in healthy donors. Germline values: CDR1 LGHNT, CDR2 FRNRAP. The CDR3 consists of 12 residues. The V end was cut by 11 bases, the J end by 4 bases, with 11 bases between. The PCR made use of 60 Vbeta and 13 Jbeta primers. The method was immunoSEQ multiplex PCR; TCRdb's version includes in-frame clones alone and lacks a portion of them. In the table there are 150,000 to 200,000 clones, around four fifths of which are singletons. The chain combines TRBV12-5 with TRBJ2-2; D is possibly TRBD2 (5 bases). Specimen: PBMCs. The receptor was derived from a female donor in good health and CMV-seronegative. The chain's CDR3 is CASGSGTGELFF. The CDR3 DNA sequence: TGTGCTTCTGGGAGTGGCACCGGGGAGCTGTTTTTT.